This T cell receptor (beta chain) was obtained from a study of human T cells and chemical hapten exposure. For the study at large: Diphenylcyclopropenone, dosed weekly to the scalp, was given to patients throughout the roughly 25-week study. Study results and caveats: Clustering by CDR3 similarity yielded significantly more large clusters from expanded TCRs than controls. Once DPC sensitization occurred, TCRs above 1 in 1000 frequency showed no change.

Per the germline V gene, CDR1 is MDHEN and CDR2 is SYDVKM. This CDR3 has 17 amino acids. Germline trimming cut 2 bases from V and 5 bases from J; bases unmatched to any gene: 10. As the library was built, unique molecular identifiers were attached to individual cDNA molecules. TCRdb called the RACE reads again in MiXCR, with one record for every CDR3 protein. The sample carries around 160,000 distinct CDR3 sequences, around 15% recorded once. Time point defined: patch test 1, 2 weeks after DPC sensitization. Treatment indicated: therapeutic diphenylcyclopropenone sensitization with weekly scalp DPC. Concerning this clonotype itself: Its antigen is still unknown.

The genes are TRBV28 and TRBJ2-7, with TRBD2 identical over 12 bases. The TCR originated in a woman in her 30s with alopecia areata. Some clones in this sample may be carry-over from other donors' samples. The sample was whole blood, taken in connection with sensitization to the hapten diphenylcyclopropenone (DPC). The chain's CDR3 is CASSLNARLAGADEQYF. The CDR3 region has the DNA TGTGCCAGCAGTTTAAACGCCCGACTAGCGGGAGCCGACGAGCAGTACTTC.